This T cell receptor (beta chain) was recorded in a study of post-analysis software for immune sequencing data. On this clonotype itself: What it recognizes is unknown.

General study points: Controls showed lower frequencies than patients for roughly 5 TRBV segments, and TRBV5-6, TRBV5-1 and TRBV20-1 were among these.

Unique molecular identifiers were built into the TCR beta cDNA libraries. Using its own MiXCR run on the PCR reads, TCRdb lists one record per CDR3 protein. Found here are about 820,000 distinct CDR3 sequences, about 53% of them singletons; the top ten hold approximately 4.4%. The CDR3 runs 13 residues. Germline V CDR1 and CDR2: MNHNS, SASEGT. V was trimmed by 11 bases and J by 3 bases, leaving 17 bases between them. This TCR was recovered from a girl aged 10 to 17 with multiple sclerosis. The specimen was blood. This chain connects TRBV6-1 to TRBJ2-7; the D gene is possibly TRBD1 (8 bases). The DNA of the CDR3 is TGTGCCCTCCCGGGAGGACAGGGCTACGAGCAGTACTTC. This gives the protein CALPGGQGYEQYF.